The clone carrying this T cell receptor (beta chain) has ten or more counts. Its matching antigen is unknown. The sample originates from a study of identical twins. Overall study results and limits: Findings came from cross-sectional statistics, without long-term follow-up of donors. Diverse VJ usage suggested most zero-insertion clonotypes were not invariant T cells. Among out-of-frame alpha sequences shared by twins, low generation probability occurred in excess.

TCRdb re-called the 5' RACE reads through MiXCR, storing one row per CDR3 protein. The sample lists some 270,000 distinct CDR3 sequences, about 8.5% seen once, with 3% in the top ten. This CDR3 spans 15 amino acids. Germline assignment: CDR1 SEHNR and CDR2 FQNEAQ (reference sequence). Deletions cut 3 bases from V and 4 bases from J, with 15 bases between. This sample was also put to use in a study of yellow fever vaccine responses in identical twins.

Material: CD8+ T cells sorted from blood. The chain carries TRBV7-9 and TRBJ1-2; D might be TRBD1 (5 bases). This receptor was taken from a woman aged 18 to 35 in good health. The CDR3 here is CASSFGGAIRYGYTF. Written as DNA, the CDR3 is TGTGCCAGCAGCTTTGGAGGGGCGATCCGCTATGGCTACACCTTC. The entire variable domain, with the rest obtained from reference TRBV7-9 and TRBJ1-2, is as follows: DTGVSQNPRHKITKRGQNVTFRCDPISEHNRLYWYRQTLGQGPEFLTYFQNEAQLEKSRLLSDRFSAERPKGSFSTLEIQRTEQGDSAMYLCASSFGGAIRYGYTFGSGTRLTVV.